The T cell receptor beta chain described here comes from a study of cytomegalovirus exposure and HLA in healthy donors. Findings and caveats of the study: In an earlier analysis, most TCR beta V segments were productive about 87% or about 30% of the time. Listed as cytomegalovirus-associated were over 150 TCR beta chains. Later analysis associated a missense DCLRE1C variant with TCR beta V- and J-gene trimming.

Germline V gene lookup returns CDR1 SGDLS and CDR2 YYNGEE. The CDR3 sequence is 15 residues long. The V gene lost 3 bases and the J gene lost 2 bases, with 12 bases spanning the gap. As for this clone: The antigen remains unidentified.

Primers for the PCR totalled 60 Vbeta and 13 Jbeta. Some clones are missing from TCRdb's copy, which holds only in-frame ones; the method was immunoSEQ multiplex PCR. The sample has under 150,000 clones, about 68% seen once. The source of this sequence is a woman aged 35 to 49 in good health and CMV-seropositive. The sample was PBMCs. V usage is TRBV9 and J usage is TRBJ2-1, with TRBD2 as a possible D gene (5 bases). CDR3 in amino acids: CASSADEGPYNEQFF. The CDR3 DNA reads TGTGCCAGCAGCGCGGATGAGGGCCCCTACAATGAGCAGTTCTTC. The entire variable domain, with the rest obtained from reference TRBV9 and TRBJ2-1, is as follows: DSGVTQTPKHLITATGQRVTLRCSPRSGDLSVYWYQQSLDQGLQFLIQYYNGEERAKGNILERFSAQQFPDLHSELNLSSLELGDSALYFCASSADEGPYNEQFFGPGTRLTVL.